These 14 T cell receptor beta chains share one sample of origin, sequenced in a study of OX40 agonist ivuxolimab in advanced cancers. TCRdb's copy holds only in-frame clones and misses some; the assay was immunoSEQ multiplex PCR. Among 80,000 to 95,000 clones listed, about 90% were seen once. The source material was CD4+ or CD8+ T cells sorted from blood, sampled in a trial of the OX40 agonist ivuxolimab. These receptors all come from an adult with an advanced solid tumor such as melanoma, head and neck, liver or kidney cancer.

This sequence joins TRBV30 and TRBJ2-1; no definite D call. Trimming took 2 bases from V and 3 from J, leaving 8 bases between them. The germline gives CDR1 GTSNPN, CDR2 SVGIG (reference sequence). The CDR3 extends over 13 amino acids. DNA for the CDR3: TGTGCCTGGAGTAGCACATTCTACAATGAGCAGTTCTTC. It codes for CAWSSTFYNEQFF. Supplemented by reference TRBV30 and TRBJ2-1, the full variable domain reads SQTIHQWPATLVQPVGSPLSLECTVEGTSNPNLYWYRQAAGRGLQLLFYSVGIGQISSEVPQNLSASRPQDRQFILSSKKLLLSDSGFYLCAWSSTFYNEQFFGPGTRLTVL.

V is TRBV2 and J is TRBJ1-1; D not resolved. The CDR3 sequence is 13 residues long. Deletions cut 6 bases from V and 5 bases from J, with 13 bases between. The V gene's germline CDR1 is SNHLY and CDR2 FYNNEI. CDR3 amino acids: CASRYRGGTEAFF. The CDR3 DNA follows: TGTGCCAGCAGGTACAGAGGTGGGACTGAAGCTTTCTTT.

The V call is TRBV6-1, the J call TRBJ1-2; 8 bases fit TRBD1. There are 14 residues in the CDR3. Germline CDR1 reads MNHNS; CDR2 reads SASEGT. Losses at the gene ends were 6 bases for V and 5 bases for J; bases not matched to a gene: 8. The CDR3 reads CASSGTGASYGYTF. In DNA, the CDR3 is TGTGCCAGCAGCGGGACAGGCGCTAGTTATGGCTACACCTTC.

The CDR3, as DNA: TGTGCCAGCACCGGGACTAGCGGGGGATACGAGCAGTACTTC. Residues: CASTGTSGGYEQYF. This chain links TRBV6-5 with TRBJ2-7, with 14 bases fitting TRBD2. V was clipped by 7 bases and J by 4 bases; unmatched bases: 3. The germline CDR1 and CDR2 sequences are MNHEY and SVGAGI. The CDR3 is made up of 14 amino acids.

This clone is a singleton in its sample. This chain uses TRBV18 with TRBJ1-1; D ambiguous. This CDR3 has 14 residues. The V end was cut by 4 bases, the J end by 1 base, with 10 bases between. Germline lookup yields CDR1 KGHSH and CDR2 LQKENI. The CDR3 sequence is CASSRSIGNTEAFF. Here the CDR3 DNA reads TGTGCCAGCTCACGTTCGATCGGGAACACTGAAGCTTTCTTT. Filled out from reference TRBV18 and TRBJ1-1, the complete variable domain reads NAGVMQNPRHLVRRRGQEARLRCSPMKGHSHVYWYRQLPEEGLKFMVYLQKENIIDESGMPKERFSAEFPKEGPSILRIQQVVRGDSAAYFCASSRSIGNTEAFFGQGTRLTVV.

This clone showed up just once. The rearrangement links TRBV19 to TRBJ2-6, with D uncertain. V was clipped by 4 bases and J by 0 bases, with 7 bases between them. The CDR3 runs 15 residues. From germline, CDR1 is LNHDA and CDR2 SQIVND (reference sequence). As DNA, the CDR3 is TGTGCCAGTAGTAGAGTAAGCTCTGGGGCCAACGTCCTGACTTTC. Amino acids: CASSRVSSGANVLTF.

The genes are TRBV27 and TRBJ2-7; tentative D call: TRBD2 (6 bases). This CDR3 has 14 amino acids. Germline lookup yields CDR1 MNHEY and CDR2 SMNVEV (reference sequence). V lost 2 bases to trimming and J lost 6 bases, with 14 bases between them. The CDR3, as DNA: TGTGCCAGCAGTTTAATGTGGGCCGGGGGCGAGCAGTACTTC. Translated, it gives CASSLMWAGGEQYF.

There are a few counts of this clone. The CDR3 region is CASSRAETQYF. CDR3 nucleotides: TGTGCCAGTAGTAGGGCCGAGACCCAGTACTTC. V gene TRBV19 combines with J gene TRBJ2-5, with unresolved D. V was trimmed by 4 bases and J by 5 bases, leaving 5 bases between them. This CDR3 contains 11 residues. Per the germline V gene, CDR1 is LNHDA and CDR2 is SQIVND (reference sequence).

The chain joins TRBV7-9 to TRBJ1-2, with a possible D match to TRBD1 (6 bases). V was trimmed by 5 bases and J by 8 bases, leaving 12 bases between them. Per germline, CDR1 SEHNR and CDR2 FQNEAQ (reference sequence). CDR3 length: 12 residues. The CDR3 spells CASSPGTSGYTF. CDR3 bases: TGTGCCAGCAGCCCCGGGACAAGCGGCTACACCTTC. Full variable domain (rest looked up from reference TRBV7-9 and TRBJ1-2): DTGVSQNPRHKITKRGQNVTFRCDPISEHNRLYWYRQTLGQGPEFLTYFQNEAQLEKSRLLSDRFSAERPKGSFSTLEIQRTEQGDSAMYLCASSPGTSGYTFGSGTRLTVV.

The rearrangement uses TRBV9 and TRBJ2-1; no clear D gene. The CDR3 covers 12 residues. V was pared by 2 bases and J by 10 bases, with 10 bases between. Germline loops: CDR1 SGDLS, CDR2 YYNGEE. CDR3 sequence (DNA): TGTGCCAGCAGCGTGGATTTGGGGGAGCAGTTCTTC. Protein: CASSVDLGEQFF.

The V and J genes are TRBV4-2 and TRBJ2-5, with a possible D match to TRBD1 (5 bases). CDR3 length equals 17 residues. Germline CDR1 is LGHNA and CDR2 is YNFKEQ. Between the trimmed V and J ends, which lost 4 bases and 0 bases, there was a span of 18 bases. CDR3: CASSPVYDREYQETQYF. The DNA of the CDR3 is TGTGCCAGCAGCCCTGTCTACGACAGAGAGTACCAAGAGACCCAGTACTTC.

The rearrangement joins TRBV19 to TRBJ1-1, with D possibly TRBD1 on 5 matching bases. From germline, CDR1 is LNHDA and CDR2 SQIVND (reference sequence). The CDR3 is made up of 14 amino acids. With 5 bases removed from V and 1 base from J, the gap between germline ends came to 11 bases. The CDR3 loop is CASSPDGTNTEAFF. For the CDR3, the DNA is TGTGCCAGTAGTCCGGACGGGACGAACACTGAAGCTTTCTTT. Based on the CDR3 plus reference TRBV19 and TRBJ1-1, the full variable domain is DGGITQSPKYLFRKEGQNVTLSCEQNLNHDAMYWYRQDPGQGLRLIYYSQIVNDFQKGDIAEGYSVSREKKESFPLTVTSAQKNPTAFYLCASSPDGTNTEAFFGQGTRLTVV.

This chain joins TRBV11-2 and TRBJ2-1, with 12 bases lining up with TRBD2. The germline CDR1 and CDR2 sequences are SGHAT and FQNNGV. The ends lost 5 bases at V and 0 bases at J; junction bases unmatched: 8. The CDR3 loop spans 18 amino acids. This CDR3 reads CASSPGLAGQTSYNEQFF. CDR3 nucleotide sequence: TGTGCCAGCAGCCCCGGACTAGCGGGACAAACCTCCTACAATGAGCAGTTCTTC.

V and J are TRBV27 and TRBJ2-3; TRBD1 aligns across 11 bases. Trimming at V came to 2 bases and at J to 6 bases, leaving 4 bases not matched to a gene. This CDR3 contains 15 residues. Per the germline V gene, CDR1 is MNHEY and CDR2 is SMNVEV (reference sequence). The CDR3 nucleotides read TGTGCCAGCAGTTTAGGAGGACAGGGGGCCGATACGCAGTATTTT. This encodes CASSLGGQGADTQYF.